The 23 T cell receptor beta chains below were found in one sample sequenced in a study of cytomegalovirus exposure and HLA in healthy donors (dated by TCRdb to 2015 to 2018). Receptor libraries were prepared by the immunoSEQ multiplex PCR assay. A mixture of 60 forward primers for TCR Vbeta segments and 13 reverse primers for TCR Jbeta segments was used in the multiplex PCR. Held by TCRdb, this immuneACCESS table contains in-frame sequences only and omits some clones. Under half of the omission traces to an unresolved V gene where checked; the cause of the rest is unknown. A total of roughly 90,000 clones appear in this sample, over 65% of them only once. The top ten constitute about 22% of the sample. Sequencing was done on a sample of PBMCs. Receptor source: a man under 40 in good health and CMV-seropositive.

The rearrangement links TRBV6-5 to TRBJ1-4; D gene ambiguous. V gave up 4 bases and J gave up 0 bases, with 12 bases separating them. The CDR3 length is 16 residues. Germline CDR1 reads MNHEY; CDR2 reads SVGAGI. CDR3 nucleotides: TGTGCCAGCAGTTCCCGGTCGATAACAACTAATGAAAAACTGTTTTTT. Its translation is CASSSRSITTNEKLFF.

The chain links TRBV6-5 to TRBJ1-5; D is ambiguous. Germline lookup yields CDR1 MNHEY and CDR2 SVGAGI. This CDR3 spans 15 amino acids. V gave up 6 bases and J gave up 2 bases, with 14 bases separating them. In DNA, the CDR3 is TGTGCCAGCAGCCTCTCCGGGTGGGGCAATCAGCCCCAGCATTTT. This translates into CASSLSGWGNQPQHF.

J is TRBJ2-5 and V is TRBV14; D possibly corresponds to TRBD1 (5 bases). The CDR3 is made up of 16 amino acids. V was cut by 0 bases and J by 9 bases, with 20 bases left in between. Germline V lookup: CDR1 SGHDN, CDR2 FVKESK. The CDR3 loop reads CASSQEGPPVSGSQYF. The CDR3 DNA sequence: TGTGCCAGCAGCCAAGAAGGTCCCCCCGTCTCAGGGTCCCAGTACTTC.

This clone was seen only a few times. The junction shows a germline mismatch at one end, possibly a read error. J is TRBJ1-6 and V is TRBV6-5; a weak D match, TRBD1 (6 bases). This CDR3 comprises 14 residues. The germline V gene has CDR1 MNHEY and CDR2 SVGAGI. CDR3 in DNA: TGTGCCAGCAGATCTACAGGGCGTAATTCACCCCTCAACTTT. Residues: CASRSTGRNSPLNF.

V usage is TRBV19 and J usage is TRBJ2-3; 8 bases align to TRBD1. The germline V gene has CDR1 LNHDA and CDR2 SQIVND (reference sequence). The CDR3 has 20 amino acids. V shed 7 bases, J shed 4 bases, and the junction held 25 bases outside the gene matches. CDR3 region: CASNTRDRSLTGRVADTQYF. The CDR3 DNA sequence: TGTGCCAGTAACACCCGGGACAGGAGCCTAACGGGGCGGGTGGCAGATACGCAGTATTTT.

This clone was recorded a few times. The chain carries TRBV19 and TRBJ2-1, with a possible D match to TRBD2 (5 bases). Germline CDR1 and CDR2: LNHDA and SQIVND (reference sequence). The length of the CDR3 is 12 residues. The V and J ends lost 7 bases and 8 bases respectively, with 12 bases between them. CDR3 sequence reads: CASTPTGDEQFF. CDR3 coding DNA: TGTGCCAGTACTCCTACCGGGGATGAGCAGTTCTTC.

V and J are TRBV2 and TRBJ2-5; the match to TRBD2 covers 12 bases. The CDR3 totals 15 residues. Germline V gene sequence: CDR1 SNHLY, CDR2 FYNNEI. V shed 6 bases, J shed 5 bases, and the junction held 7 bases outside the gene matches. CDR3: CASRMTSGGRETQYF. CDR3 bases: TGTGCCAGCAGGATGACTAGCGGGGGTAGGGAGACCCAGTACTTC.

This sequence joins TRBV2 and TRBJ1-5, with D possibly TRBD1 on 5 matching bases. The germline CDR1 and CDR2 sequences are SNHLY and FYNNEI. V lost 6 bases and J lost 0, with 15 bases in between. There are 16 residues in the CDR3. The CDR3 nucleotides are TGTGCCAGCAGACGGTCGGCGACAGTTAGCAATCAGCCCCAGCATTTT. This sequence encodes CASRRSATVSNQPQHF. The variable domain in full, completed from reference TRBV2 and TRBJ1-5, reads EPEVTQTPSHQVTQMGQEVILRCVPISNHLYFYWYRQILGQKVEFLVSFYNNEISEKSEIFDDQFSVERPDGSNFTLKIRSTKLEDSAMYFCASRRSATVSNQPQHFGDGTRLSIL.

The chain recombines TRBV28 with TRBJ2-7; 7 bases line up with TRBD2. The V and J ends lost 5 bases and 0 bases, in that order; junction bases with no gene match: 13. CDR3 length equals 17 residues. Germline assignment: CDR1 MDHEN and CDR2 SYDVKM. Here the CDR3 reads CASSELRLAESSYEQYF. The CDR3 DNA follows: TGTGCCAGCAGTGAACTGCGCCTAGCGGAGAGCTCCTACGAGCAGTACTTC. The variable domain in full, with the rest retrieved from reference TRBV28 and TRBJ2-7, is DVKVTQSSRYLVKRTGEKVFLECVQDMDHENMFWYRQDPGLGLRLIYFSYDVKMKEKGDIPEGYSVSREKKERFSLILESASTNQTSMYLCASSELRLAESSYEQYFGPGTRLTVT.

CDR3 residues: CASTRTGGGGQPQHF. The CDR3 DNA reads as TGTGCCAGCACCCGAACAGGGGGCGGTGGTCAGCCCCAGCATTTT. The chain joins TRBV27 to TRBJ1-5; TRBD1 matches at 9 bases. The CDR3 loop spans 15 amino acids. The V gene end was trimmed by 7 bases and the J gene end by 6 bases; junction bases not matched to a gene: 10. Germline V gene data show CDR1 as MNHEY and CDR2 as SMNVEV (reference sequence).

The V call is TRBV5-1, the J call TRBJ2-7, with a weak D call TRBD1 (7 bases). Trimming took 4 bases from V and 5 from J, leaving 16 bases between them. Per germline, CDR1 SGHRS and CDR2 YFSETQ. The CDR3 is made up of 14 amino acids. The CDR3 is CASSPMAGGNEQYF. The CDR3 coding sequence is TGCGCCAGCAGCCCAATGGCAGGGGGGAACGAGCAGTACTTC.

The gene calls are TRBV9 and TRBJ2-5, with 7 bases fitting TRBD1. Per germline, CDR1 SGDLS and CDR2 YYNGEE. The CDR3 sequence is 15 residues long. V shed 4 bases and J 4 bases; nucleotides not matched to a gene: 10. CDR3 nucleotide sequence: TGTGCCAGCAGCAAAGGAAACAGGGGCGGAGAGACCCAGTACTTC. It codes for CASSKGNRGGETQYF.

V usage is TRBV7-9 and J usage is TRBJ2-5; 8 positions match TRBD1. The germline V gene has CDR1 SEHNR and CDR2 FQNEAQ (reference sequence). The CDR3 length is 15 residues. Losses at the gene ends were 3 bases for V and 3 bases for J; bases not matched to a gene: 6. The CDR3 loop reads CASSFSGTGEETQYF. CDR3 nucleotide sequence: TGTGCCAGCAGCTTTTCCGGGACAGGTGAAGAGACCCAGTACTTC.

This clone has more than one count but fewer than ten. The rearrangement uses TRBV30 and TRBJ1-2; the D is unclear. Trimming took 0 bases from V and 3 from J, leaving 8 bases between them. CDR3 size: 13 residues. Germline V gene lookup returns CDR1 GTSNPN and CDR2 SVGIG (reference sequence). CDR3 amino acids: CAWSVLGHYGYTF. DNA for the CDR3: TGTGCCTGGAGTGTACTAGGGCACTATGGCTACACCTTC.

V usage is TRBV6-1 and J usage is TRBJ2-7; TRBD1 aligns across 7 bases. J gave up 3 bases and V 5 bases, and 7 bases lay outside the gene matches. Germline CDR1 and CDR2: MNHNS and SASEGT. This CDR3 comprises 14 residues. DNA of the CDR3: TGTGCCAGCAGTCCGGCCGGGACAGACTACGAGCAGTACTTC. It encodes CASSPAGTDYEQYF.

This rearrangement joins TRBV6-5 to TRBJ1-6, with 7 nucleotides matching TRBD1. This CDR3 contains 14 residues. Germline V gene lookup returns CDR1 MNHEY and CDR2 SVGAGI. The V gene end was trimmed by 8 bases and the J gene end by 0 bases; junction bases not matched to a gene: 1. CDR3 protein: CASGDSSYNSPLHF. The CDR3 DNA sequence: TGTGCCAGCGGGGACAGCTCCTATAATTCACCCCTCCACTTT.

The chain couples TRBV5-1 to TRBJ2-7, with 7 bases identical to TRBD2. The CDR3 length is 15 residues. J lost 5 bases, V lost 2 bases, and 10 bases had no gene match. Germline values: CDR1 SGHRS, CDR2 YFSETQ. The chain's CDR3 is CASSFGTAREDEQYF. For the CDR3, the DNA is TGCGCCAGCAGCTTTGGGACTGCCCGGGAGGACGAGCAGTACTTC.

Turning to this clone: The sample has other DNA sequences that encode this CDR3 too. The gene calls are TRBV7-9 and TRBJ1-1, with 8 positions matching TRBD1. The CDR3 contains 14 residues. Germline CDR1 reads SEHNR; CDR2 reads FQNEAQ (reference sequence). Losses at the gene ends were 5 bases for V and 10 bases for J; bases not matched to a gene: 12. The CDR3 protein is CASSVQRGQGAAFF. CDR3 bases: TGTGCCAGCAGCGTCCAACGAGGACAGGGTGCAGCTTTCTTT.

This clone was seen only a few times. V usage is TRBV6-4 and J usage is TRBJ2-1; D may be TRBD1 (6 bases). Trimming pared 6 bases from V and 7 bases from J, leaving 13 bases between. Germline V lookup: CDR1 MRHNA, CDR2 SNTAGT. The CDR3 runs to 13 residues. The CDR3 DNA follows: TGTGCCAGCAGCTACCACAGGGATAATGAGCAGTTCTTC. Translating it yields CASSYHRDNEQFF.

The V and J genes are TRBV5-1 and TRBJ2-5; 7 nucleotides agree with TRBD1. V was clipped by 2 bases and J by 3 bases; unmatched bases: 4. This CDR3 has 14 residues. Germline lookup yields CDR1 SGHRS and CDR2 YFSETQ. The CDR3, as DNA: TGCGCCAGCAGCTTCAGACAGGGTGAAGAGACCCAGTACTTC. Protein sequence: CASSFRQGEETQYF.

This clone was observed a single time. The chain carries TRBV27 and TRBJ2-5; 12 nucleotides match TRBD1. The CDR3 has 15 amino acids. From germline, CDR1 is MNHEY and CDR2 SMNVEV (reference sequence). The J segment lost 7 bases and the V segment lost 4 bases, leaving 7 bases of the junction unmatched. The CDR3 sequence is CASSSGTGGGRTQYF. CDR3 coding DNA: TGTGCCAGCAGTTCCGGGACAGGGGGCGGTCGGACCCAGTACTTC.

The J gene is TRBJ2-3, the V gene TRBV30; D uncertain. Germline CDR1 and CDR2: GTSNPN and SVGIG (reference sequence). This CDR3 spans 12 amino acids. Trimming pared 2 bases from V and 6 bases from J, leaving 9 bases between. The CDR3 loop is CAWSPLGDTQYF. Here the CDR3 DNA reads TGTGCCTGGAGTCCACTCGGGGATACGCAGTATTTT.

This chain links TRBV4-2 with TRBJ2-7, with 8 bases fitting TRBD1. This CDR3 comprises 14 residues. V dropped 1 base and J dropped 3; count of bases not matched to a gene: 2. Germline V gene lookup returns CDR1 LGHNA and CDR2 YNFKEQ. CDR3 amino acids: CASSQGQGSYEQYF. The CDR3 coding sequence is TGTGCCAGCAGCCAAGGACAGGGGAGCTACGAGCAGTACTTC.